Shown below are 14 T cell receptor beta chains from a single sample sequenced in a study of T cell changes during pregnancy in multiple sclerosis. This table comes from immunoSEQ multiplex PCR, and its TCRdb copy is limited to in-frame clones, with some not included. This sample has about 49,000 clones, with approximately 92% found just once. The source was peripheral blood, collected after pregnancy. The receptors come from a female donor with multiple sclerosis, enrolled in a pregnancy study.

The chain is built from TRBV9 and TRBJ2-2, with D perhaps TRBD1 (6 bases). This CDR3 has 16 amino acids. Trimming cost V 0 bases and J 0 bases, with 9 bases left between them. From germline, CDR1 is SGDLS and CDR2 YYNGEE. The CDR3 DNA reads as TGTGCCAGCAGCGTAGGCACAGGGACGAACACCGGGGAGCTGTTTTTT. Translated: CASSVGTGTNTGELFF. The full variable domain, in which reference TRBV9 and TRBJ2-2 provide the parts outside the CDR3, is DSGVTQTPKHLITATGQRVTLRCSPRSGDLSVYWYQQSLDQGLQFLIQYYNGEERAKGNILERFSAQQFPDLHSELNLSSLELGDSALYFCASSVGTGTNTGELFFGEGSRLTVL.

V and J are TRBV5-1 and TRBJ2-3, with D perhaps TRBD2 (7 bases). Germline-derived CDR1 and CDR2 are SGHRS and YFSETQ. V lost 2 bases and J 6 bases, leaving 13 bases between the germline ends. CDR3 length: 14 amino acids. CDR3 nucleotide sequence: TGCGCCAGCAGCTTAGGGGGGGGCGGGGATACGCAGTATTTT. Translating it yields CASSLGGGGDTQYF.

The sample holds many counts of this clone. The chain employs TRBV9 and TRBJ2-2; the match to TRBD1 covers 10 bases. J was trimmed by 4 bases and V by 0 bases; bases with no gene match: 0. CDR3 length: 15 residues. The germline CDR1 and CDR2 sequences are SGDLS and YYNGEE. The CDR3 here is CASSVGTGGTGELFF. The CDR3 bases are TGTGCCAGCAGCGTAGGGACAGGGGGCACCGGGGAGCTGTTTTTT.

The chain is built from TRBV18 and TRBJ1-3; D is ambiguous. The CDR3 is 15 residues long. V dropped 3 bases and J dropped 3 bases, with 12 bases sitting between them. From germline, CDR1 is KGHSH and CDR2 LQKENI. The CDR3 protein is CASSPTRAGGNTIYF. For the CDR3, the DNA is TGTGCCAGCTCACCGACGAGGGCAGGTGGAAACACCATATATTTT.

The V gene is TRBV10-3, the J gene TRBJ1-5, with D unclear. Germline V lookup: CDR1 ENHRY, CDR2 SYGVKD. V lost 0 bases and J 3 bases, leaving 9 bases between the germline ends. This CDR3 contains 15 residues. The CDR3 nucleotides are TGTGCCATCAGTGAGTCGACTTCGGTCAATCAGCCCCAGCATTTT. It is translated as CAISESTSVNQPQHF.

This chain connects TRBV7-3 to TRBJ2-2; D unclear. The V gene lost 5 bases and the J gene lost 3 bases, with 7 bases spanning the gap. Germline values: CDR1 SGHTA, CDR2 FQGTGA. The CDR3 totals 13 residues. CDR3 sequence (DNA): TGTGCCAGCAGCCCTCAGTACACCGGGGAGCTGTTTTTT. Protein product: CASSPQYTGELFF. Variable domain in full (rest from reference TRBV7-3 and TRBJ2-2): GAGVSQTPSNKVTEKGKYVELRCDPISGHTALYWYRQSLGQGPEFLIYFQGTGAADDSGLPNDRFFAVRPEGSVSTLKIQRTERGDSAVYLCASSPQYTGELFFGEGSRLTVL.

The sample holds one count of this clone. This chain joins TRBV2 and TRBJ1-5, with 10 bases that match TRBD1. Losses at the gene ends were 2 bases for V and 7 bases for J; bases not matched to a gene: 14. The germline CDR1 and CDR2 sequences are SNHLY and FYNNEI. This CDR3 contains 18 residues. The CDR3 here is CASSERLDRGRVGQPQHF. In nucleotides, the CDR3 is TGTGCCAGCAGTGAAAGGCTCGACAGGGGGCGAGTAGGACAGCCCCAGCATTTT.

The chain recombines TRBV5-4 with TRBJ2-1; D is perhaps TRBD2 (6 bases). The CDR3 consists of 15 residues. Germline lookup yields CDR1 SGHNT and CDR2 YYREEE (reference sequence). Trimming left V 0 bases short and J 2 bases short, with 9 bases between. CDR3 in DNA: TGTGCCAGCAGCTTGGGGGGGGAACCCTACAATGAGCAGTTCTTC. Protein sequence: CASSLGGEPYNEQFF. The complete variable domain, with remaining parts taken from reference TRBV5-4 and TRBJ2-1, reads ETGVTQSPTHLIKTRGQQVTLRCSSQSGHNTVSWYQQALGQGPQFIFQYYREEENGRGNFPPRFSGLQFPNYSSELNVNALELDDSALYLCASSLGGEPYNEQFFGPGTRLTVL.

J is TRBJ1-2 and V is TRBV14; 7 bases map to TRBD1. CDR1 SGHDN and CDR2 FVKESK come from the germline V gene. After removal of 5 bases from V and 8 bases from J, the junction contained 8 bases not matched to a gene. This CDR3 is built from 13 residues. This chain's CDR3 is CASSVGQAGGYTF. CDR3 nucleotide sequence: TGTGCCAGCAGCGTCGGACAGGCTGGAGGCTACACCTTC.

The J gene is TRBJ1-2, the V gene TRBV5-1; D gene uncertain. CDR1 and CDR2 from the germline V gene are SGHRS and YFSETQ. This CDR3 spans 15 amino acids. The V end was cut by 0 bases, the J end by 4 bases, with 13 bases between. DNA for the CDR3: TGCGCCAGCAGCTTGGTGTCGGGGTTCAGCTATGGCTACACCTTC. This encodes CASSLVSGFSYGYTF.

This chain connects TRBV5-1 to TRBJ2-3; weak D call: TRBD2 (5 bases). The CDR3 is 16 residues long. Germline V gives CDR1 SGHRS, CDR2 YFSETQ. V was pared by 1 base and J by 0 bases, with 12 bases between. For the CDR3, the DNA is TGCGCCAGCAGCTTGCCCTCGGACTTTAGCACAGATACGCAGTATTTT. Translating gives CASSLPSDFSTDTQYF. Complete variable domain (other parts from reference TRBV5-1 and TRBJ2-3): KAGVTQTPRYLIKTRGQQVTLSCSPISGHRSVSWYQQTPGQGLQFLFEYFSETQRNKGNFPGRFSGRQFSNSRSEMNVSTLELGDSALYLCASSLPSDFSTDTQYFGPGTRLTVL.

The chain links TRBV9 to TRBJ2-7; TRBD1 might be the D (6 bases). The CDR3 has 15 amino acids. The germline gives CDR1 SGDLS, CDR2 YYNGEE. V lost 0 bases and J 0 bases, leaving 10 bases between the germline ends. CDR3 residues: CASSVAWDTSYEQYF. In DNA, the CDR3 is TGTGCCAGCAGCGTAGCGTGGGACACCTCCTACGAGCAGTACTTC. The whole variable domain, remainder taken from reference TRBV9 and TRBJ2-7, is DSGVTQTPKHLITATGQRVTLRCSPRSGDLSVYWYQQSLDQGLQFLIQYYNGEERAKGNILERFSAQQFPDLHSELNLSSLELGDSALYFCASSVAWDTSYEQYFGPGTRLTVT.

CDR3 amino acids: CASSFRNSPLHF. For the CDR3, the DNA is TGTGCCAGCAGCTTTCGGAATTCACCCCTCCACTTT. The rearrangement uses TRBV11-1 and TRBJ1-6; D is undetermined. The V gene's germline CDR1 is SGHAT and CDR2 FQDESV (reference sequence). There are 12 residues in the CDR3. Trimming left V 3 bases short and J 7 bases short, with 4 bases between.

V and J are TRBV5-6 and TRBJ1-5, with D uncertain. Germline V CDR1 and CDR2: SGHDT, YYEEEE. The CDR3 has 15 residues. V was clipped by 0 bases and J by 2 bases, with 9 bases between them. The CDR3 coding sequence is TGTGCCAGCAGCTTGGGACCGAGGGGCAATCAGCCCCAGCATTTT. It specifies CASSLGPRGNQPQHF.